This T cell receptor (beta chain) stems from a study of Ad26.COV2.S vaccination and SARS-CoV-2 variants. The length of the CDR3 is 14 residues. Germline CDR1 and CDR2: LGHDT and YNNKEL (reference sequence). Trimming took 3 bases from V and 0 from J, leaving 6 bases between them. Study-level points and caveats: Substantial breadth was reported for post-vaccination spike-specific CD8+ and CD4+ T cells. Total T cell responses may have been underestimated by the TCR breadth and depth analyses. Placebo recipients showed lower spike-specific TCR breadth than vaccinees. Breadth of non-spike TCRs did not differ between vaccinees and placebo recipients.

This clone has only one observation. What it binds is unknown. The protocol was immunoSEQ multiplex PCR, while the TCRdb copy is restricted to in-frame clones and leaves out a portion. Among over 90,000 clones listed, 80% were seen once. The chain recombines TRBV3-1 (or the pseudogene TRBV3-2) with TRBJ1-3; D uncertain. The sequence came from a human donor who had recovered from COVID-19. Sequenced here: peripheral blood, sampled after recovery from COVID-19. As DNA, the CDR3 is TGTGCCAGCAGCCATGGCAGCTCTGGAAACACCATATATTTT. It yields the protein CASSHGSSGNTIYF.